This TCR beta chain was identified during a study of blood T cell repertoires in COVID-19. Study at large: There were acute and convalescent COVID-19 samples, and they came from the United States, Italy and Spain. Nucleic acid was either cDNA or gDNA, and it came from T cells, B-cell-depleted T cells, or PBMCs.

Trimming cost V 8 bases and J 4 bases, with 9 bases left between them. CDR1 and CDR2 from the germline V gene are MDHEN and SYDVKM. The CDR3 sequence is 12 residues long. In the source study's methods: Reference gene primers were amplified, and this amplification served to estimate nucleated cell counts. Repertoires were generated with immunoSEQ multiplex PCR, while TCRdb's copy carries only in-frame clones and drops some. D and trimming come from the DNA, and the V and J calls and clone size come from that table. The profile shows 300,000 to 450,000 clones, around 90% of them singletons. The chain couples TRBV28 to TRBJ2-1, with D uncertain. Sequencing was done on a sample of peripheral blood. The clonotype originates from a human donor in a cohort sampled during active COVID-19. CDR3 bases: TGTGCCAGCGTCAGCGTTTACAATGAGCAGTTCTTC. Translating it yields CASVSVYNEQFF.